These 13 T cell receptor beta chains originate from one sample sequenced in a study of a mutant IDH1 vaccine in newly diagnosed glioma. Data came from immunoSEQ multiplex PCR; TCRdb stores just in-frame clones and leaves some out. The sample consists of roughly 51,000 clones, 79% of them appearing once. Noted time point: week 35, safety follow-up. Doses comprised 300 ug of mutant IDH1 20-mer peptide each, plus topical imiquimod. Antigen specificity for these receptors is unknown. Sample: PBMCs, taken from a glioma patient whose treatment included an IDH1 peptide vaccine. These receptors came from a man between 35 and 55 years old with glioma.

J is TRBJ2-7 and V is TRBV2; D possibly corresponds to TRBD2 (5 bases). Trimming stripped 5 bases from V and 6 bases from J, with 17 bases between. The CDR3 totals 14 residues. CDR1 is SNHLY, CDR2 FYNNEI, per germline. The CDR3 coding sequence is TGTGCCAGCAGTCGGGAAGGCTGGGTTCGCGAGCAGTACTTC. This translates into CASSREGWVREQYF.

This chain joins TRBV5-6 and TRBJ2-7; the match to TRBD1 covers 9 bases. Trimming took 4 bases from V and 3 from J; bases not matched to a gene: 11. Looked up from germline, CDR1 is SGHDT and CDR2 is YYEEEE. The CDR3 covers 16 residues. As DNA, the CDR3 is TGTGCCAGCAGCACCCGACGGGGACAGGGCCACTACGAGCAGTACTTC. Protein: CASSTRRGQGHYEQYF.

The sample holds one count of this clone. This chain uses TRBV4-1 with TRBJ2-6; D is uncertain. CDR1 MGHRA and CDR2 YSYEKL come from the germline V gene. V was shortened by 3 bases and J by 4 bases, with 4 bases between the two germline ends. The CDR3 has 13 amino acids. CDR3 residues: CASSQAGANVLTF. CDR3 nucleotides: TGCGCCAGCAGCCAGGCCGGGGCCAACGTCCTGACTTTC.

This chain connects TRBV7-9 to TRBJ2-7; 9 nucleotides match TRBD1. Germline values: CDR1 SEHNR, CDR2 FQNEAQ (reference sequence). This CDR3 spans 14 amino acids. V lost 5 bases, J lost 0 bases, and 2 bases stayed unmatched. CDR3 nucleotide sequence: TGTGCCAGCAGCCCGACAGGGGGCTCCTACGAGCAGTACTTC. Translation: CASSPTGGSYEQYF.

The genes are TRBV11-2 and TRBJ1-1; perhaps TRBD1 as D (5 bases). There are 14 residues in the CDR3. Trimming cost V 6 bases and J 8 bases, with 19 bases left between them. Germline V CDR1 and CDR2: SGHAT, FQNNGV. The CDR3 DNA follows: TGTGCCAGCAGGGTAGGGACCCTGGGGACCGAAGCTTTCTTT. It translates to CASRVGTLGTEAFF.

This clone was seen once. The J gene is TRBJ1-6, the V gene TRBV2; TRBD1 matches at 8 bases. The length of the CDR3 is 14 residues. CDR1 and CDR2 from the germline V gene are SNHLY and FYNNEI. Trimming cost V 6 bases and J 7 bases; bases outside gene matches: 5. CDR3 sequence reads: CASRAGTGNSPLHF. CDR3 bases: TGTGCCAGCAGAGCCGGGACAGGCAATTCACCCCTCCACTTT.

V is TRBV6-6 and J is TRBJ2-2; 15 nucleotides align to TRBD2. The V and J ends lost 5 bases and 7 bases, in that order; junction bases with no gene match: 2. The CDR3 has 15 residues. CDR1 MNHNY and CDR2 SVGAGI come from the germline V gene (reference sequence). CDR3 coding DNA: TGTGCCAGCAGTAGGACTAGCGGGGGGGGCGGGGAGCTGTTTTTT. Translating gives CASSRTSGGGGELFF.

V usage is TRBV18 and J usage is TRBJ2-2; D uncertain. V gave up 0 bases and J gave up 8 bases, with 13 bases separating them. Looked up from germline, CDR1 is KGHSH and CDR2 is LQKENI. The CDR3 spans 15 residues. The CDR3 sequence is CASSPPWAKEGELFF. DNA of the CDR3: TGTGCCAGCTCACCACCTTGGGCGAAGGAAGGGGAGCTGTTTTTT.

The gene calls are TRBV7-9 and TRBJ1-4, with D possibly TRBD1 on 5 matching bases. V was pared by 1 base and J by 7 bases, with 16 bases between. The germline V gene has CDR1 SEHNR and CDR2 FQNEAQ (reference sequence). The CDR3 has 16 amino acids. The CDR3 nucleotides read TGTGCCAGCAGCTTAGGGGCCGGGGGATGGGGTGAAAAACTGTTTTTT. Translation: CASSLGAGGWGEKLFF.

V gene TRBV6-5 combines with J gene TRBJ1-5; D perhaps matches TRBD1 (5 bases). This CDR3 has 13 residues. Germline CDR1 and CDR2: MNHEY and SVGAGI. Trimming removed 2 bases from V and 12 bases from J, with 14 bases in between. CDR3 loop: CASSYNGGRGQHF. Here the CDR3 DNA reads TGTGCCAGCAGTTACAACGGGGGAAGGGGCCAGCATTTT.

This clone was detected only a few times. The chain carries TRBV6-4 and TRBJ1-4; unclear D gene. The CDR3 sequence is 12 residues long. Trimming cost V 6 bases and J 9 bases, with 11 bases left between them. The V gene's germline CDR1 is MRHNA and CDR2 SNTAGT. Here the CDR3 reads CASRKESQKLFF. The CDR3 DNA reads as TGTGCCAGCAGAAAGGAGAGTCAAAAACTGTTTTTT.

Notes on this clone: One junction end does not reproduce the germline sequence, and a read error may be involved. The rearrangement uses TRBV18 and TRBJ1-3, with TRBD1 as a possible D gene (5 bases). CDR3 length equals 16 residues. CDR1 and CDR2 from the germline V gene are KGHSH and LQKENI. The CDR3: CASSPNPSWAGLRFDF. CDR3 sequence (DNA): TGTGCCAGCTCCCCTAACCCCTCCTGGGCAGGGTTGCGTTTCGACTTT.

The rearrangement links TRBV14 to TRBJ2-7, with 8 positions matching TRBD1. This CDR3 region has 13 residues. Germline V gene sequence: CDR1 SGHDN, CDR2 FVKESK. The V and J ends lost 4 bases and 5 bases, in that order; junction bases with no gene match: 4. CDR3 DNA: TGTGCCAGCAGCCCAGTGGACAGGGACGAGCAGTACTTC. This encodes CASSPVDRDEQYF.